This T cell receptor beta chain was recovered during a study of T-cell memory formation after mild COVID-19. Study-level points and caveats: Day 15 to 85 contracting clones showed balanced CD4/CD8; day 15 to 37 expanders favored CD4+. Prior to infection, memory already included some responding clones, suggesting cross-reactive memory joined.

The germline V gene encodes CDR1 SGDLS and CDR2 YYNGEE. This CDR3 is built from 16 residues. Losses at the gene ends were 4 bases for V and 2 bases for J; bases not matched to a gene: 8. Amplification by 5'RACE using constant-segment primers produced TCR alpha and TCR beta cDNA libraries that carried sample barcodes and UMIs. Each CDR3 protein gets one entry after TCRdb re-called the 5' RACE reads with MiXCR. Of approximately 48,000 distinct CDR3 sequences in the sample, approximately 7% were seen once. As to this clonotype: The target antigen is unknown.

The sequence was obtained from a young man who had mild COVID-19 (a few samples of this study predate the infection). Cell type and time point are not known. Sample: PBMCs or a T cell subset sorted from them (not recorded which). V and J are TRBV9 and TRBJ2-2, with TRBD1 identical over 7 bases. The CDR3 DNA reads TGTGCCAGCAGCCCCCGAACAGGGGTAAACACCGGGGAGCTGTTTTTT. It specifies CASSPRTGVNTGELFF. The full variable domain, its missing parts supplied by reference TRBV9 and TRBJ2-2, is DSGVTQTPKHLITATGQRVTLRCSPRSGDLSVYWYQQSLDQGLQFLIQYYNGEERAKGNILERFSAQQFPDLHSELNLSSLELGDSALYFCASSPRTGVNTGELFFGEGSRLTVL.